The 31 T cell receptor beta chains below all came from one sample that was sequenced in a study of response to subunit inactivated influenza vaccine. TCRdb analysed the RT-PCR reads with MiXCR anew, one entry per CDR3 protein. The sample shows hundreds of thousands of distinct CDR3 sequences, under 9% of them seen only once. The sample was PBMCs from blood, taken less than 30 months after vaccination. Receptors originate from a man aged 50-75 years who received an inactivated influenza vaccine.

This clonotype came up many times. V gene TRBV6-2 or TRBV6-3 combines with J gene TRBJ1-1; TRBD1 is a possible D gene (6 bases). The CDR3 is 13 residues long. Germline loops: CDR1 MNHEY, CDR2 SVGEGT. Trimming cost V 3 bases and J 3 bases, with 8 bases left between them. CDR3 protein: CASSYAGDTEAFF. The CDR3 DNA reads TGTGCCAGCAGTTATGCAGGGGACACTGAAGCTTTCTTT.

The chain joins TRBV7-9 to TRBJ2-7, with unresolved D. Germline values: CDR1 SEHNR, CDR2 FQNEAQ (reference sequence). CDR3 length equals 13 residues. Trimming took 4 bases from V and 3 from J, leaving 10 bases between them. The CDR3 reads CASSSASLYEQYF. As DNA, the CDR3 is TGTGCCAGCAGCTCCGCATCCCTCTACGAGCAGTACTTC.

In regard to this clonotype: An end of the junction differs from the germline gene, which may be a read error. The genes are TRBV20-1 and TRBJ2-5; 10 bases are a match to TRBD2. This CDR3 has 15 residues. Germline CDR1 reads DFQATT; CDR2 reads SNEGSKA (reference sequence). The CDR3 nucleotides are TGCTGTGCTAGGTCCGGGACTAGCGATCGGGAGACCCAGTACTTC. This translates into CCARSGTSDRETQYF.

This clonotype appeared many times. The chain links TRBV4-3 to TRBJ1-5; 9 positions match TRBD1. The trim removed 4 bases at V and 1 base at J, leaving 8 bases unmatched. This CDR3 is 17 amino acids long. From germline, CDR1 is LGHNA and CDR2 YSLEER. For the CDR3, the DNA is TGCGCCAGCAGCCCGGACAGGGGTAGAGTGAGCAATCAGCCCCAGCATTTT. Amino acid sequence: CASSPDRGRVSNQPQHF.

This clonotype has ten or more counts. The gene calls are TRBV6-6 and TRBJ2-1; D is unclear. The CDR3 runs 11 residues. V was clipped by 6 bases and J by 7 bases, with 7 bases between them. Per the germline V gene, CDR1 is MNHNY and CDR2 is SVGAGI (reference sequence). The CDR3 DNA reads TGTGCCAGCAGGGTTAGTAATGAGCAGTTCTTC. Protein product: CASRVSNEQFF.

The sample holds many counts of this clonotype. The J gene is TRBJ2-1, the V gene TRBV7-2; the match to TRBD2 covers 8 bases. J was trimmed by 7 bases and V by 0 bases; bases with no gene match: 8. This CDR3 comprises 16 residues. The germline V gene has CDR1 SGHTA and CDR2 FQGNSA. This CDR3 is CASSLAPGGGLNEQFF. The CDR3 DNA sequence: TGTGCCAGCAGCTTAGCCCCCGGCGGGGGGTTGAATGAGCAGTTCTTC.

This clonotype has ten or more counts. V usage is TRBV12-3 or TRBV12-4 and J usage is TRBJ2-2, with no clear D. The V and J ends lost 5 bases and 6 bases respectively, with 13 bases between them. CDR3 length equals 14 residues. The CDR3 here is CASSLTVSPGELFF. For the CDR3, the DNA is TGTGCCAGCAGTCTCACAGTTTCCCCCGGGGAGCTGTTTTTT.

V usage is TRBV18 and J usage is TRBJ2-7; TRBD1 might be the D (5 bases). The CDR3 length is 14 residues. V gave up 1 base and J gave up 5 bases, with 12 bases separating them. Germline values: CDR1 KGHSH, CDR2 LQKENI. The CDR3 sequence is CASSPQRGWDEQYF. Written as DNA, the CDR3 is TGTGCCAGCTCACCACAAAGGGGATGGGACGAGCAGTACTTC.

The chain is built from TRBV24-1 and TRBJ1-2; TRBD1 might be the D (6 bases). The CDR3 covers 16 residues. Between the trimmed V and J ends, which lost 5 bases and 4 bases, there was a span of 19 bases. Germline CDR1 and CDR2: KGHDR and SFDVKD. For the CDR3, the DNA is TGTGCCACCAGTGGCAACCCCGGGACACCGAGCTATGGCTACACCTTC. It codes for CATSGNPGTPSYGYTF.

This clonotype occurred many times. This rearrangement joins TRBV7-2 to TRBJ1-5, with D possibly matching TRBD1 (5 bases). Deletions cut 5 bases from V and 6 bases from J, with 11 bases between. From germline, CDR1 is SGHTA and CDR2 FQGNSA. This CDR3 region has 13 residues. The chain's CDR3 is CASSRTLSQPQHF. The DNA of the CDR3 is TGTGCCAGCAGCCGGACATTGAGTCAGCCCCAGCATTTT. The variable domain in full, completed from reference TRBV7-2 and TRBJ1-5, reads GAGVSQSPSNKVTEKGKDVELRCDPISGHTALYWYRQSLGQGLEFLIYFQGNSAPDKSGLPSDRFSAERTGGSVSTLTIQRTQQEDSAVYLCASSRTLSQPQHFGDGTRLSIL.

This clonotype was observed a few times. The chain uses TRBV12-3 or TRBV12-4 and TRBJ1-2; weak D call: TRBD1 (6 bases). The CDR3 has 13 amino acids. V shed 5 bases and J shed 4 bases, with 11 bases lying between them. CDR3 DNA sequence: TGTGCCAGCAGTCTCAGGGGACCCTATGGCTACACCTTC. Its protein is CASSLRGPYGYTF.

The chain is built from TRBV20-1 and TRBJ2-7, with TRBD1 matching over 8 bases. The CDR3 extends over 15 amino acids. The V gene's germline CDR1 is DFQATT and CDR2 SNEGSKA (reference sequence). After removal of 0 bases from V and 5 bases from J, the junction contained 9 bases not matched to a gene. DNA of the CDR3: TGCAGTGCTAGAGATCAGAACACAGGGGGGAACGAGCAGTACTTC. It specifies CSARDQNTGGNEQYF.

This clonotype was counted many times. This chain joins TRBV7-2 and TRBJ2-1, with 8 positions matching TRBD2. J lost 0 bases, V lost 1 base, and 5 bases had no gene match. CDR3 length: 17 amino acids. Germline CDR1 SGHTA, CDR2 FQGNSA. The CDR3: CASSLGSSGSSYNEQFF. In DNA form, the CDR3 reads TGTGCCAGCAGCTTAGGCTCAAGCGGGAGCTCCTACAATGAGCAGTTCTTC.

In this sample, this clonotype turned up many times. CDR3 DNA sequence: TGCGCCAGCAGCTTAAATCCAAACTATGGCTACACCTTC. Its protein is CASSLNPNYGYTF. The chain links TRBV5-1 to TRBJ1-2; D remains ambiguous. Germline V gives CDR1 SGHRS, CDR2 YFSETQ. This CDR3 comprises 13 residues. Trimming took 2 bases from V and 2 from J, leaving 7 bases between them.

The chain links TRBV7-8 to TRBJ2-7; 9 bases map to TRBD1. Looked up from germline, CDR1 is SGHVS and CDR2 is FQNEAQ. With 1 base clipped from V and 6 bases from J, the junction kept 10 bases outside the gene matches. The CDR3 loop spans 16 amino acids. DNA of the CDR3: TGTGCCAGCAGCTTAGGGCTCGGGACAGGGAATCTCGAGCAGTACTTC. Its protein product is CASSLGLGTGNLEQYF.

The CDR3 nucleotides read TGCAGCGTTGTAACAGGGGCACGAGAGACCCAGTACTTC. It specifies CSVVTGARETQYF. The V and J genes are TRBV29-1 and TRBJ2-5; 7 bases match TRBD1. Unmatched junction bases numbered 6, after V lost 4 bases and J lost 4 bases. CDR1 and CDR2 from the germline V gene are SQVTM and ANQGSEA. This CDR3 has 13 amino acids.

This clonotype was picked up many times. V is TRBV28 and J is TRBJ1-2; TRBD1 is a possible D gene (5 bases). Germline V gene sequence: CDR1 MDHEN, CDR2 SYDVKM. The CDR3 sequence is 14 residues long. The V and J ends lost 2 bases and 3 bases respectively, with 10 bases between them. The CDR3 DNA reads TGTGCCAGCAGTTTAGGGGCAGGACACTATGGCTACACCTTC. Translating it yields CASSLGAGHYGYTF.

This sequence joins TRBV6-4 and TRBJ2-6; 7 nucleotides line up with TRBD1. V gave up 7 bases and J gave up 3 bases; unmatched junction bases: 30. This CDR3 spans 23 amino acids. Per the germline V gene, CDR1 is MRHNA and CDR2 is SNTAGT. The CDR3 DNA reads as TGTGCCAGCACCCCCGCACGGTACGGAAAGGGGGCTATAGGGGTGCATGGGGCCAACGTCCTGACTTTC. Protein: CASTPARYGKGAIGVHGANVLTF.

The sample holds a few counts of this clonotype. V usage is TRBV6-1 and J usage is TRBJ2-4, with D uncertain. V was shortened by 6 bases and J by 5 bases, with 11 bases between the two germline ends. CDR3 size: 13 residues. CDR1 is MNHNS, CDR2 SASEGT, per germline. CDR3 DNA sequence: TGTGCCAGCAGCTCCCGGACCCAAAACATTCAGTACTTC. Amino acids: CASSSRTQNIQYF.

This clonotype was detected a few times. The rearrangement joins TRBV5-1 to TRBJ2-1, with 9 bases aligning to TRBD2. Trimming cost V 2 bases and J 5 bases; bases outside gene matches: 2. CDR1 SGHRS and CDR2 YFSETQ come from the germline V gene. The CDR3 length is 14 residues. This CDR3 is CASSFSGGHNEQFF. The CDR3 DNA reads TGCGCCAGCAGCTTTAGCGGGGGTCACAATGAGCAGTTCTTC.

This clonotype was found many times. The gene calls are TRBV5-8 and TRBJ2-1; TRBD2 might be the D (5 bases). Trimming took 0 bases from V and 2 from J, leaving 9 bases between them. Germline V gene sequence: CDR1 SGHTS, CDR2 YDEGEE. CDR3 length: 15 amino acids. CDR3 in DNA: TGTGCCAGCAGCTTGGAACCGGGGACCTACAATGAGCAGTTCTTC. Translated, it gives CASSLEPGTYNEQFF.

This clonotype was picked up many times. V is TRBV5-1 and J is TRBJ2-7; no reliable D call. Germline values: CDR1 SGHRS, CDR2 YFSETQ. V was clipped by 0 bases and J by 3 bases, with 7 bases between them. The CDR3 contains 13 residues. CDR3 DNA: TGCGCCAGCAGCTTGGAAAGAGGCTACGAGCAGTACTTC. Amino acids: CASSLERGYEQYF.

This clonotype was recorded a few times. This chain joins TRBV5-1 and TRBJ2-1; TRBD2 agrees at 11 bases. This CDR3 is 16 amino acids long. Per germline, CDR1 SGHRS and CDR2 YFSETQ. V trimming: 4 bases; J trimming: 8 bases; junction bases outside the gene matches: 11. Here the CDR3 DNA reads TGCGCCAGCAGCCCAGGGACTAGCGGAGCAATACATGAGCAGTTCTTC. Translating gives CASSPGTSGAIHEQFF.

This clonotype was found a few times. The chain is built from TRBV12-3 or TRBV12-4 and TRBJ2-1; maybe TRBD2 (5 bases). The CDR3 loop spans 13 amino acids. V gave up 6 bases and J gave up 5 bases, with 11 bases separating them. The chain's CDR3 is CASSPSPNNEQFF. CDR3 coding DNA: TGTGCCAGCAGCCCTAGCCCAAACAATGAGCAGTTCTTC.

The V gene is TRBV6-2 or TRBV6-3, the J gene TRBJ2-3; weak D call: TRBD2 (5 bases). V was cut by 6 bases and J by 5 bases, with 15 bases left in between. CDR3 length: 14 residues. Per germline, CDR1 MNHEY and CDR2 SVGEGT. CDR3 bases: TGTGCCAGCAGGCCGACCGCAGGAGGAGATACGCAGTATTTT. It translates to CASRPTAGGDTQYF.

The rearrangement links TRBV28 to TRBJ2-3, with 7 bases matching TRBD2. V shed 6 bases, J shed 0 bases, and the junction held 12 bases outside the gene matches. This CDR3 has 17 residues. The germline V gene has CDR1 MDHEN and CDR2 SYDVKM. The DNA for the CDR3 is TGTGCCAGCAGCCCAGGGATAGCGGGTCCTAGCACAGATACGCAGTATTTT. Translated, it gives CASSPGIAGPSTDTQYF.

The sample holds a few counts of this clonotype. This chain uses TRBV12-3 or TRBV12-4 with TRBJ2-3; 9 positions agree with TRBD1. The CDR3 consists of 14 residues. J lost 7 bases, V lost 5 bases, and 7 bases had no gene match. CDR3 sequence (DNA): TGTGCCAGCAGTCCCCGACAGGGGGTTTATACGCAGTATTTT. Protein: CASSPRQGVYTQYF.

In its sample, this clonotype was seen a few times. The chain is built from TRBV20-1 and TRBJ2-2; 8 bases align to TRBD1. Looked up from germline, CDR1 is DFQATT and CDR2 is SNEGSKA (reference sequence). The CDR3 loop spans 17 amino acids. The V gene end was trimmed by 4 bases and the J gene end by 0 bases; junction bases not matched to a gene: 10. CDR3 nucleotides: TGCAGTGCTAATCTTCGGCGGACAGGGTCGAACACCGGGGAGCTGTTTTTT. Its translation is CSANLRRTGSNTGELFF.

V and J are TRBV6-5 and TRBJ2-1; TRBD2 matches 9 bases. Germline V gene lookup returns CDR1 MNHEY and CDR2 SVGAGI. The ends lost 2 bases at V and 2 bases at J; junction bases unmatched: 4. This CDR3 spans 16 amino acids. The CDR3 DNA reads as TGTGCCAGCAGTTACCCGGCGGGAGGGACCTACAATGAGCAGTTCTTC. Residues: CASSYPAGGTYNEQFF.

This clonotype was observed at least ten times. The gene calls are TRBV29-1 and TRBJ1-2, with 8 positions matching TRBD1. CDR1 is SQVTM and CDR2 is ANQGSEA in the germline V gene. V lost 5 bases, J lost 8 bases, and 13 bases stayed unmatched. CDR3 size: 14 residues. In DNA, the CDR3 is TGCAGCGTTCTACGCCTGACAGGGGATGGAGGCTACACCTTC. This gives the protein CSVLRLTGDGGYTF.

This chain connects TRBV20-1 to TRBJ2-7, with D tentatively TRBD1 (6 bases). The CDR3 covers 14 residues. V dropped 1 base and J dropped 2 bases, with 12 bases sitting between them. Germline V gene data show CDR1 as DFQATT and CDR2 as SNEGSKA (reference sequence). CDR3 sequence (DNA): TGCAGTGCTAGAGGGGCAGGGGCCCCCTACGAGCAGTACTTC. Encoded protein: CSARGAGAPYEQYF.